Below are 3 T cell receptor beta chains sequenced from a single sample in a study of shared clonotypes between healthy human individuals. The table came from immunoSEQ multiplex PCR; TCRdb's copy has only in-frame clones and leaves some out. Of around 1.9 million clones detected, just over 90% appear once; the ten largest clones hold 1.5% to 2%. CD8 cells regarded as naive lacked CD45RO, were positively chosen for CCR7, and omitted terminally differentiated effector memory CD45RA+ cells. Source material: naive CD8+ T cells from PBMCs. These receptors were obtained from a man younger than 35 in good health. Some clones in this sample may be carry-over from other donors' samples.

In DNA, the CDR3 is TGTGCCAGTAGTATCCTGCTAGGGCGCTCTGGGGCCAACGTCCTGACTTTC. As protein: CASSILLGRSGANVLTF. The chain combines TRBV19 with TRBJ2-6, with D unresolved. CDR1 LNHDA and CDR2 SQIVND come from the germline V gene (reference sequence). The CDR3 is made up of 17 amino acids. V lost 3 bases, J lost 0 bases, and 12 bases lay in between.

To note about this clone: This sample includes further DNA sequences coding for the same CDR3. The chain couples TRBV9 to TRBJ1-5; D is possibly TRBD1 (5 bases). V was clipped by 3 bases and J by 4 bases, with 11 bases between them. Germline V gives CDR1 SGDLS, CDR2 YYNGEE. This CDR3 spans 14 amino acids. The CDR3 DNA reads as TGTGCCAGCAGCGCCGGTGGGGGGAATCAGCCCCAGCATTTT. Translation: CASSAGGGNQPQHF.

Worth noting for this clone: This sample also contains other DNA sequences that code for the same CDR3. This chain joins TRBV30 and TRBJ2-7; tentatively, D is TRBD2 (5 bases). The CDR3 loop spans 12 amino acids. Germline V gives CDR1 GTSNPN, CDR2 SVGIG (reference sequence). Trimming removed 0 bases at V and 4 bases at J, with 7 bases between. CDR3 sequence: CAWSVRGYEQYF. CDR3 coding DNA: TGTGCCTGGAGTGTACGGGGTTACGAGCAGTACTTC.